What follows are 27 T cell receptor beta chains derived from one specimen sequenced in a study of blood T cells in healthy people across ages. Next came a second PCR, run for roughly 6 to 11 cycles, which used a sample-barcoded 5' primer along with a J-beta primer mix. MiXCR was run by TCRdb on the 5' RACE reads, yielding one entry per CDR3 protein. The profile covers fewer than 800,000 distinct CDR3 sequences, with approximately 50% appearing a single time and around a third taken by the ten largest. Sequenced input: blood. All receptors come from a woman in her sixties or seventies in good health.

The rearrangement uses TRBV5-1 and TRBJ2-7; 10 bases fit TRBD1. CDR3 length: 15 residues. V dropped 4 bases and J dropped 3; count of bases not matched to a gene: 7. Germline CDR1 SGHRS, CDR2 YFSETQ. The CDR3 region is CASSRTTGGNYEQYF. The CDR3, as DNA: TGCGCCAGCAGCCGTACGACAGGGGGCAACTACGAGCAGTACTTC.

This clonotype came up a few times. This chain connects TRBV4-3 to TRBJ2-7; TRBD2 agrees at 7 bases. The CDR3 spans 14 residues. Losses at the gene ends were 4 bases for V and 5 bases for J; bases not matched to a gene: 8. The germline CDR1 and CDR2 sequences are LGHNA and YSLEER. The CDR3 reads CASSRSGINHEQYF. The CDR3 nucleotides read TGCGCCAGCAGCCGCAGCGGGATCAATCACGAGCAGTACTTC.

The rearrangement links TRBV12-3 or TRBV12-4 to TRBJ2-3, with 12 bases identical to TRBD1. This CDR3 spans 15 amino acids. The ends lost 7 bases at V and 7 bases at J; junction bases unmatched: 9. The CDR3 sequence is CASTPGQGAIYTQYF. Here the CDR3 DNA reads TGTGCCAGCACGCCGGGACAGGGGGCAATTTATACGCAGTATTTT.

The chain combines TRBV6-2 or TRBV6-3 with TRBJ2-7; TRBD1 agrees at 8 bases. The CDR3 sequence is 16 residues long. Trimming at V came to 2 bases and at J to 0 bases, leaving 6 bases not matched to a gene. Germline V lookup: CDR1 MNHEY, CDR2 SVGEGT. The CDR3 nucleotides are TGTGCCAGCAGTTACGACCGGGACAGGTCCTCCTACGAGCAGTACTTC. This sequence encodes CASSYDRDRSSYEQYF.

The genes are TRBV9 and TRBJ2-3; possible D gene TRBD1, 5 bases. The length of the CDR3 is 15 residues. V shed 0 bases and J shed 0 bases, with 8 bases lying between them. The germline V gene has CDR1 SGDLS and CDR2 YYNGEE. Written as DNA, the CDR3 is TGTGCCAGCAGCGTAGCACAGGAAAGCACAGATACGCAGTATTTT. Amino acid sequence: CASSVAQESTDTQYF.

J is TRBJ2-2 and V is TRBV27; maybe TRBD1 (6 bases). The germline gives CDR1 MNHEY, CDR2 SMNVEV (reference sequence). The CDR3 contains 16 residues. V lost 3 bases and J lost 0, with 11 bases in between. CDR3 nucleotide sequence: TGTGCCAGCAGTTTCCGACAGGACGCGAACACCGGGGAGCTGTTTTTT. This codes for CASSFRQDANTGELFF.

The chain links TRBV7-2 to TRBJ1-5, with D maybe TRBD1 (5 bases). The germline gives CDR1 SGHTA, CDR2 FQGNSA. The germline V and J ends were trimmed by 7 bases and 4 bases, with 17 bases remaining between them. This CDR3 is built from 15 residues. The DNA for the CDR3 is TGTGCCAGCACATTTTCCTCCGGGGGAAATCAGCCCCAGCATTTT. It codes for CASTFSSGGNQPQHF.

The chain carries TRBV3-1 and TRBJ1-4; D ambiguous. V dropped 4 bases and J dropped 8 bases, with 14 bases sitting between them. The germline V gene encodes CDR1 LGHDT and CDR2 YNNKEL (reference sequence). The CDR3 runs 14 residues. The CDR3 here is CASSRPENAEKLFF. CDR3 sequence (DNA): TGTGCCAGCAGCCGGCCAGAAAACGCGGAAAAACTGTTTTTT.

This clonotype has more than one count but fewer than ten. The J gene is TRBJ2-5, the V gene TRBV7-2, with unresolved D. Judging by the DNA end, TRBJ2-7 fits better; the J call may be wrong. The CDR3 covers 13 residues. Germline V CDR1 and CDR2: SGHTA, FQGNSA. The CDR3 sequence is CASSLTPNYEQYF. The CDR3 nucleotides are TGTGCCAGCAGCCTTACTCCCAATTACGAGCAGTACTTC.

This clonotype was detected once. The genes are TRBV5-1 and TRBJ1-1, with TRBD1 matching 8 bases. The CDR3 runs to 14 residues. The germline gives CDR1 SGHRS, CDR2 YFSETQ. With V trimmed by 4 bases and J by 6 bases, 8 bases remained unmatched. The CDR3: CASSARTGIPEAFF. CDR3 nucleotide sequence: TGCGCCAGCAGCGCCAGGACAGGGATCCCTGAAGCTTTCTTT. Drawing the rest from reference TRBV5-1 and TRBJ1-1, the complete variable domain is KAGVTQTPRYLIKTRGQQVTLSCSPISGHRSVSWYQQTPGQGLQFLFEYFSETQRNKGNFPGRFSGRQFSNSRSEMNVSTLELGDSALYLCASSARTGIPEAFFGQGTRLTVV.

This clonotype was seen repeatedly, ten times or more. The CDR3 nucleotides are TGTGCCAGCAGCGTCGACCCCCGAGAGACCCAGTACTTC. Its translation is CASSVDPRETQYF. The rearrangement uses TRBV9 and TRBJ2-5; no clear D gene. The ends were cut back, 2 bases at V and 4 bases at J, with 9 bases in the middle. The CDR3 sequence is 13 residues long. Germline CDR1 is SGDLS and CDR2 is YYNGEE.

V and J are TRBV14 and TRBJ2-5; tentatively, D is TRBD1 or TRBD2 (5 bases each). Germline values: CDR1 SGHDN, CDR2 FVKESK. The ends were cut back, 1 base at V and 11 bases at J, with 23 bases in the middle. The length of the CDR3 is 16 residues. The CDR3: CASSQGAGRVGNEQYF. The CDR3 coding sequence is TGTGCCAGCAGCCAAGGGGCGGGCAGGGTTGGCAATGAGCAGTACTTC.

V usage is TRBV4-3 and J usage is TRBJ2-2; TRBD2 might be the D (5 bases). In germline, CDR1 is LGHNA, CDR2 YSLEER. V was trimmed by 0 bases and J by 7 bases, leaving 15 bases between them. The CDR3 length is 16 residues. CDR3 region: CASSQDWSGKNGELFF. The CDR3 nucleotides are TGCGCCAGCAGCCAAGATTGGTCGGGGAAAAACGGGGAGCTGTTTTTT.

The rearrangement uses TRBV6-6 and TRBJ1-4; a possible D gene is TRBD1 (6 bases). CDR3 size: 15 residues. The germline gives CDR1 MNHNY, CDR2 SVGAGI (reference sequence). Trimming left V 7 bases short and J 12 bases short, with 24 bases between. The CDR3 is CASMDPGHGTGELFF. Here the CDR3 DNA reads TGTGCCAGCATGGACCCGGGACATGGAACCGGAGAACTGTTTTTT.

This chain joins TRBV4-3 and TRBJ2-3; the D call may be TRBD1 or TRBD2 (7 bases each). Germline values: CDR1 LGHNA, CDR2 YSLEER. The CDR3 is 16 amino acids. V lost 0 bases to trimming and J lost 11 bases, with 21 bases between them. Here the CDR3 DNA reads TGCGCCAGCAGCCAAGAGAGGGCAGGGGGGGCCTTCCAGCAGTATTTT. This codes for CASSQERAGGAFQQYF.

This clonotype was seen only a few times. V gene TRBV28 combines with J gene TRBJ2-1; a weak D match, TRBD1 (6 bases). The germline gives CDR1 MDHEN, CDR2 SYDVKM. This CDR3 comprises 12 residues. Trimming cost V 6 bases and J 10 bases, with 13 bases left between them. CDR3: CASSLSQGEQFF. CDR3 sequence (DNA): TGTGCCAGCAGCCTTAGTCAGGGGGAGCAGTTCTTC.

V and J are TRBV7-9 and TRBJ2-7, with D possibly being TRBD2 (6 bases). The DNA matches TRBJ2-5 better at its end, which makes the J call doubtful. The germline V gene has CDR1 SEHNR and CDR2 FQNEAQ (reference sequence). The CDR3 has 16 amino acids. This CDR3 reads CASRSAGRTGRETQYF. CDR3 bases: TGTGCCAGCAGGAGCGCGGGGAGAACGGGGCGAGAGACCCAGTACTTC.

This rearrangement joins TRBV7-2 to TRBJ1-1; TRBD1 is a possible D gene (5 bases). V was shortened by 3 bases and J by 5 bases, with 10 bases between the two germline ends. Germline-derived CDR1 and CDR2 are SGHTA and FQGNSA. This CDR3 is built from 13 residues. The CDR3 bases are TGTGCCAGCAGCTTCAGGGCGGGGACTGAAGCTTTCTTT. Residues: CASSFRAGTEAFF.

This clonotype was seen only a few times. The V gene is TRBV5-1, the J gene TRBJ2-3; tentatively, D is TRBD2 (5 bases). Germline V CDR1 and CDR2: SGHRS, YFSETQ. This CDR3 has 16 residues. With 2 bases removed from V and 5 bases from J, the gap between germline ends came to 18 bases. CDR3 in DNA: TGCGCCAGCAGCTTTACGGGCCCCCAGAGGGTAGATACGCAGTATTTT. Amino acids: CASSFTGPQRVDTQYF.

This clonotype was counted ten times or more. The chain uses TRBV12-3 or TRBV12-4 and TRBJ1-6, with a possible D match to TRBD1 (5 bases). This CDR3 is 14 amino acids long. Trimming removed 4 bases from V and 5 bases from J, with 9 bases in between. CDR3 DNA: TGTGCCAGCAGTTCGGGACTGGATAATTCACCCCTCCACTTT. It translates to CASSSGLDNSPLHF.

V gene TRBV20-1 combines with J gene TRBJ2-1; the match to TRBD2 covers 7 bases. CDR3 length: 11 amino acids. V dropped 5 bases and J dropped 9; count of bases not matched to a gene: 4. Germline V CDR1 and CDR2: DFQATT, SNEGSKA (reference sequence). In DNA form, the CDR3 reads TGCAGTGCTGGGAGGGCCGGTGAGCAGTTCTTC. Residues: CSAGRAGEQFF.

V usage is TRBV29-1 and J usage is TRBJ2-1, with 8 nucleotides matching TRBD2. The germline gives CDR1 SQVTM, CDR2 ANQGSEA. The CDR3 loop spans 12 amino acids. Losses at the gene ends were 6 bases for V and 8 bases for J; bases not matched to a gene: 6. The CDR3 DNA is TGCAGCGTAGCCAGCGGGAGTCATGAGCAGTTCTTC. Encoded protein: CSVASGSHEQFF.

This clonotype was found once. V usage is TRBV20-1 and J usage is TRBJ1-2; possibly TRBD1 for D (6 bases). V was clipped by 0 bases and J by 8 bases, with 16 bases between them. Per germline, CDR1 DFQATT and CDR2 SNEGSKA (reference sequence). This CDR3 has 14 residues. CDR3 protein: CSARDLRGPEGYTF. For the CDR3, the DNA is TGCAGTGCTAGAGATCTGCGGGGGCCGGAGGGCTACACCTTC.

The chain recombines TRBV29-1 with TRBJ2-5; D remains unclear. Germline V gives CDR1 SQVTM, CDR2 ANQGSEA. The V end lost 1 base, the J end lost 4 bases, and 7 bases lay between the germline ends. The CDR3 runs 12 residues. The CDR3 DNA is TGCAGCGTTGAAGGGGCGTCAGAGACCCAGTACTTC. This sequence encodes CSVEGASETQYF.

The table lists this clonotype with a count of one. The chain joins TRBV28 to TRBJ2-7; D remains ambiguous. CDR3 length: 12 residues. Trimming removed 9 bases from V and 6 bases from J, with 15 bases in between. Germline values: CDR1 MDHEN, CDR2 SYDVKM. The CDR3 spells CASRGLRSEQYF. The DNA of the CDR3 is TGTGCCAGTAGAGGTCTCCGGTCCGAGCAGTACTTC.

This clonotype was seen a handful of times. The gene calls are TRBV4-2 and TRBJ2-7, with 7 bases fitting TRBD1. CDR1 LGHNA and CDR2 YNFKEQ come from the germline V gene. The CDR3 covers 16 residues. V was pared by 4 bases and J by 4 bases, with 13 bases of the junction left unmatched. The CDR3 loop reads CASSLPRPGQQYEQYF. CDR3 nucleotide sequence: TGTGCCAGCAGCCTACCTCGACCGGGACAGCAATACGAGCAGTACTTC.

This clonotype was detected a few times. The chain carries TRBV27 and TRBJ2-5; TRBD1 aligns across 10 bases. CDR3 length: 15 residues. With V trimmed by 7 bases and J by 5 bases, 10 bases remained unmatched. Germline assignment: CDR1 MNHEY and CDR2 SMNVEV (reference sequence). The CDR3 loop reads CASIRDRGGTETQYF. The CDR3 nucleotides read TGTGCCAGCATCCGGGACAGGGGAGGGACGGAGACCCAGTACTTC.